Only a few counts were recorded for the clone carrying this T cell receptor beta chain. Its antigen is as yet unknown. Aged 18 to 65, the patients had hyperthyroidism that was newly diagnosed and had lasted under 2 months. First hyperthyroidism diagnosis is when the blood sample was obtained, before any ophthalmopathy symptoms. This record comes from a study of T cells in Graves' hyperthyroidism and ophthalmopathy. The junction had 9 bases not matched to a gene; V was cut back by 3 bases and J by 1 base. Germline V gene sequence: CDR1 MNHEY, CDR2 SMNVEV (reference sequence). CDR3 length: 17 residues. Study-wide points: Median prediction lead before ophthalmopathy onset was 6.5 months with the model.

RNA transcripts were the template for amplifying TCR beta CDR3 regions. When the TCR CDR3 underwent first-round RT-PCR, the HTBI primer set was used. One entry per CDR3 protein results from TCRdb running MiXCR on the multiplex PCR reads. The table shows 35,000 to 40,000 distinct CDR3 sequences, with about 50% occurring only once. This chain links TRBV27 with TRBJ1-2; 9 bases are a match to TRBD1. This TCR came from a woman aged 50 to 65 with Graves' hyperthyroidism that later progressed to Graves' ophthalmopathy. Sequencing used blood. CDR3 amino acids: CASSFATTGGYNYGYTF. DNA for the CDR3: TGTGCCAGCAGTTTCGCCACGACAGGGGGTTATAACTATGGCTACACCTTC.